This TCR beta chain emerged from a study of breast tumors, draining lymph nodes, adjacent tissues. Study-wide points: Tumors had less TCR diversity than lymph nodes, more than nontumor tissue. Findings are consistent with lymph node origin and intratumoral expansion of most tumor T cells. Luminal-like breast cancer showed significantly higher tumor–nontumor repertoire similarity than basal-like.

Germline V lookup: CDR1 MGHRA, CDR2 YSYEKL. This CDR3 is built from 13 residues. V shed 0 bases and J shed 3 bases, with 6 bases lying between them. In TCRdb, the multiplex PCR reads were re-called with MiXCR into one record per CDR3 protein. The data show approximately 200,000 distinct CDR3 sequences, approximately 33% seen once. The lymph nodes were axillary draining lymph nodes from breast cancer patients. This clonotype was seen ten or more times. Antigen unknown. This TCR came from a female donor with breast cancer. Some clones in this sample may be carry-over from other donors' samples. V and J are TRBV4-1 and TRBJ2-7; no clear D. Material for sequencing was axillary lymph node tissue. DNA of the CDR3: TGCGCCAGCAGCCAAGATTTGCGCTACGAGCAGTACTTC. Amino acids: CASSQDLRYEQYF.